This is a list of T cell receptor beta chains from one sample in a study of blood T cell repertoires in COVID-19. The repertoire was sequenced with immunoSEQ multiplex PCR; TCRdb's copy has only in-frame clones and lacks some. The data hold approximately 260,000 clones, with 70% to 90% observed a single time. Sequencing was done on a sample of peripheral blood. These receptor sequences come from a man aged 18 to 29 with active or convalescent COVID-19. Both conserved end residues are part of each CDR3. The order of the fields is J gene, clone size, V gene, CDR3 length, D gene, CDR3 DNA, CDR3 protein. The D gene is left open where the match is weak. The size entry is marked missing in some rows and otherwise reads once, few, many or a size class.

J gene: TRBJ1-2; clone size: NA; V gene: TRBV5-1; CDR3 length: 14; D gene: NA; CDR3 DNA: TGCGCCAGCAGCTTGGAACTTGGGCCCTATGGCTACACCTTC; CDR3 protein: CASSLELGPYGYTF
J gene: TRBJ2-7; clone size: NA; V gene: TRBV3-1/TRBV3-2; CDR3 length: 14; D gene: NA; CDR3 DNA: TGTGCCAGCAGCCAAGTGGGGGGTACACACGAGCAGTACTTC; CDR3 protein: CASSQVGGTHEQYF
J gene: TRBJ2-3; clone size: NA; V gene: TRBV7-2; CDR3 length: 14; D gene: NA; CDR3 DNA: TGTGCCAGCAGCTTAGACGGGGTCCTAGGTACGCAGTATTTT; CDR3 protein: CASSLDGVLGTQYF
J gene: TRBJ1-5; clone size: NA; V gene: TRBV6-6; CDR3 length: 15; D gene: TRBD1; CDR3 DNA: TGTGCCAGCAGTAGCCGGGACAGGCCGAATCAGCCCCAGCATTTT; CDR3 protein: CASSSRDRPNQPQHF
J gene: TRBJ2-1; clone size: NA; V gene: TRBV30; CDR3 length: 13; D gene: NA; CDR3 DNA: TGTGCCTGGACCTCCGGGGGTTACAATGAGCAGTTCTTC; CDR3 protein: CAWTSGGYNEQFF
J gene: TRBJ1-1; clone size: few; V gene: TRBV2; CDR3 length: 12; D gene: NA; CDR3 DNA: TGTGCGGCGGGCAGGGGGAACACTGAAGCTTTCTTT; CDR3 protein: CAAGRGNTEAFF
J gene: TRBJ2-7; clone size: NA; V gene: TRBV11-2; CDR3 length: 12; D gene: NA; CDR3 DNA: TGTGCCAGCAGCCCACAGGACTACGAGCAGTACTTC; CDR3 protein: CASSPQDYEQYF
J gene: TRBJ2-3; clone size: NA; V gene: TRBV6-2/TRBV6-3; CDR3 length: 14; D gene: NA; CDR3 DNA: TGTGCCAGCAGTCCGAGTGCTAGCACAGATACGCAGTATTTT; CDR3 protein: CASSPSASTDTQYF
J gene: TRBJ1-2; clone size: NA; V gene: TRBV5-4; CDR3 length: 14; D gene: NA; CDR3 DNA: TGTGCAAGCAGGCAGGGCCTAATTAACTATGGCTACACCTTC; CDR3 protein: CASRQGLINYGYTF
J gene: TRBJ2-1; clone size: NA; V gene: TRBV24-1; CDR3 length: 20; D gene: TRBD1; CDR3 DNA: TGTGCCACCAGCCCCCCCCCAGGACAGGGAATTCGCGCAGGGATCCATGAGCAGTTCTTC; CDR3 protein: CATSPPPGQGIRAGIHEQFF
J gene: TRBJ2-3; clone size: NA; V gene: TRBV18; CDR3 length: 14; D gene: NA; CDR3 DNA: TGTGCCAGCTCACCGGGCACAGGGCTGGATACGCAGTATTTT; CDR3 protein: CASSPGTGLDTQYF
J gene: TRBJ1-1; clone size: NA; V gene: TRBV27; CDR3 length: 17; D gene: NA; CDR3 DNA: TGTGCCAGCAGAAGAATTATACAGGCTCTACCTCACACTGAAGCTTTCTTT; CDR3 protein: CASRRIIQALPHTEAFF
J gene: TRBJ1-4; clone size: NA; V gene: TRBV7-2; CDR3 length: 17; D gene: NA; CDR3 DNA: TGTGCCAGCAGCCCTCTTCCCTCCGGGGTGACTAATGAAAAACTGTTTTTT; CDR3 protein: CASSPLPSGVTNEKLFF
J gene: TRBJ2-5; clone size: NA; V gene: TRBV12-3/TRBV12-4; CDR3 length: 13; D gene: NA; CDR3 DNA: TGTGCCAGCAGTTTAGCACAGAAAGAGACCCAGTACTTC; CDR3 protein: CASSLAQKETQYF
J gene: TRBJ2-7; clone size: NA; V gene: TRBV11-2; CDR3 length: 16; D gene: TRBD2; CDR3 DNA: TGTGCCAGCAGCACCTCTGGTAGCGGGAGGGCATACGAGCAGTACTTC; CDR3 protein: CASSTSGSGRAYEQYF
J gene: TRBJ2-2; clone size: NA; V gene: TRBV4-2; CDR3 length: 14; D gene: NA; CDR3 DNA: TGTGCCAGCAGCCCCTGGCCCAACACCGGGGAGCTGTTTTTT; CDR3 protein: CASSPWPNTGELFF
J gene: TRBJ2-2; clone size: NA; V gene: TRBV5-1; CDR3 length: 14; D gene: TRBD2; CDR3 DNA: TGCGCCAGCAGACCTGGGGGGGTCACCGGGGAGCTGTTTTTT; CDR3 protein: CASRPGGVTGELFF
J gene: TRBJ2-1; clone size: few; V gene: TRBV2; CDR3 length: 12; D gene: NA; CDR3 DNA: TGTGCCAGCAGTGTGTTGCAGGGAACGCAGTTCTTC; CDR3 protein: CASSVLQGTQFF
J gene: TRBJ2-3; clone size: NA; V gene: TRBV5-6; CDR3 length: 16; D gene: NA; CDR3 DNA: TGTGCCAGCAGCCGTTGGAGCGGTCGGAGCACAGATACGCAGTATTTT; CDR3 protein: CASSRWSGRSTDTQYF
J gene: TRBJ1-2; clone size: NA; V gene: TRBV9; CDR3 length: 16; D gene: TRBD1; CDR3 DNA: TGTGCCAGCAGCTCGGGACAGACCCTAATTAACTATGGCTACACCTTC; CDR3 protein: CASSSGQTLINYGYTF
J gene: TRBJ2-2; clone size: NA; V gene: TRBV7-2; CDR3 length: 15; D gene: TRBD2; CDR3 DNA: TGTGCCAGCAGCCTACGGCAGCGGGAATCCGGGGAGCTGTTTTTT; CDR3 protein: CASSLRQRESGELFF
J gene: TRBJ1-4; clone size: NA; V gene: TRBV7-6; CDR3 length: 15; D gene: NA; CDR3 DNA: TGTGCCAGCAGCTTAGGGTTTCAGGGGAAGGAAAAACTGTTTTTT; CDR3 protein: CASSLGFQGKEKLFF
J gene: TRBJ1-1; clone size: NA; V gene: TRBV6-1; CDR3 length: 14; D gene: NA; CDR3 DNA: TGTGCCAGCAGTGAAAACGCGGCGTTCACTGAAGCTTTCTTT; CDR3 protein: CASSENAAFTEAFF
J gene: TRBJ2-5; clone size: NA; V gene: TRBV20-1; CDR3 length: 11; D gene: NA; CDR3 DNA: TGCAGTGCGGACGGGAGCGAGACCCAGTACTTC; CDR3 protein: CSADGSETQYF
J gene: TRBJ1-1; clone size: NA; V gene: TRBV6-5; CDR3 length: 14; D gene: NA; CDR3 DNA: TGTGCCAGCAGTTACTCGGGGGAGGGTCGAGAAGCTTTCTTT; CDR3 protein: CASSYSGEGREAFF
J gene: TRBJ2-3; clone size: NA; V gene: TRBV2; CDR3 length: 15; D gene: TRBD2; CDR3 DNA: TGTGCCAGCAGTCCCGGACTAGTGCGCCCAGATACGCAGTATTTT; CDR3 protein: CASSPGLVRPDTQYF
J gene: TRBJ2-3; clone size: NA; V gene: TRBV11-3; CDR3 length: 15; D gene: NA; CDR3 DNA: TGTGCCAGCAGCGTCGGGACTTCTCGACCAGATACGCAGTATTTT; CDR3 protein: CASSVGTSRPDTQYF
J gene: TRBJ1-4; clone size: NA; V gene: TRBV5-4; CDR3 length: 14; D gene: TRBD1; CDR3 DNA: TGTGCCAGCAGCACGGGACAGAGGAATGAAAAACTGTTTTTT; CDR3 protein: CASSTGQRNEKLFF
J gene: TRBJ1-4; clone size: NA; V gene: TRBV9; CDR3 length: 12; D gene: TRBD1; CDR3 DNA: TGTGCCAGCAGCGCATCCGGGACAGACCTGTTTTTT; CDR3 protein: CASSASGTDLFF
J gene: TRBJ2-7; clone size: NA; V gene: TRBV20-1; CDR3 length: 14; D gene: TRBD1; CDR3 DNA: TGCAGTGCTAGTCCACAGGGGGCGAGGTACGAGCAGTACTTC; CDR3 protein: CSASPQGARYEQYF
J gene: TRBJ2-5; clone size: NA; V gene: TRBV19; CDR3 length: 17; D gene: NA; CDR3 DNA: TGTGCCAGTAGTAGTTCCAGGACTTCGGGATTTCAAGAGACCCAGTACTTC; CDR3 protein: CASSSSRTSGFQETQYF
J gene: TRBJ2-3; clone size: NA; V gene: TRBV10-2; CDR3 length: 16; D gene: NA; CDR3 DNA: TGCGCCAGCTCCGAGGAGGCAGCGACATTGGCAGATACGCAGTATTTT; CDR3 protein: CASSEEAATLADTQYF
J gene: TRBJ2-1; clone size: NA; V gene: TRBV7-9; CDR3 length: 18; D gene: TRBD1; CDR3 DNA: TGTGCCAGCAGCTCGCCGGACAGGGGACCCAGCTCCTACAATGAGCAGTTCTTC; CDR3 protein: CASSSPDRGPSSYNEQFF
J gene: TRBJ2-2; clone size: NA; V gene: TRBV4-3; CDR3 length: 16; D gene: TRBD2; CDR3 DNA: TGCGCCAGCAGCCAAGATGGTAGCGGGAGGCTAGGGGAGCTGTTTTTT; CDR3 protein: CASSQDGSGRLGELFF
J gene: TRBJ2-5; clone size: NA; V gene: TRBV30; CDR3 length: 12; D gene: TRBD2; CDR3 DNA: TGTGCCGGTTGGACTAGCGGAGAGACCCAGTACTTC; CDR3 protein: CAGWTSGETQYF
J gene: TRBJ2-5; clone size: once; V gene: TRBV5-1; CDR3 length: 15; D gene: NA; CDR3 DNA: TGCGCCAGCAGCCTCGGTCGGCAGGGTAGGGAGACCCAGTACTTC; CDR3 protein: CASSLGRQGRETQYF
J gene: TRBJ1-3; clone size: NA; V gene: TRBV4-2; CDR3 length: 17; D gene: NA; CDR3 DNA: TGTGCCAGCAGCCTCCGGGTCCCCAGGGGATCTGGAAACACCATATATTTT; CDR3 protein: CASSLRVPRGSGNTIYF
J gene: TRBJ2-5; clone size: once; V gene: TRBV7-2; CDR3 length: 16; D gene: TRBD2; CDR3 DNA: TGTGCCAGCAGCTCCAGCGGGAGGCAGTTCCAAGAGACCCAGTACTTC; CDR3 protein: CASSSSGRQFQETQYF
J gene: TRBJ2-4; clone size: NA; V gene: TRBV18; CDR3 length: 15; D gene: TRBD2; CDR3 DNA: TGTGCCAGCTCACCGGTCGGGGGGGCCAAAAACATTCAGTACTTC; CDR3 protein: CASSPVGGAKNIQYF
J gene: TRBJ2-7; clone size: NA; V gene: TRBV6-5; CDR3 length: 15; D gene: TRBD1; CDR3 DNA: TGTGCCAGCAGTCCCGGTGGACAGGGACAGCGCGAGCAGTACTTC; CDR3 protein: CASSPGGQGQREQYF